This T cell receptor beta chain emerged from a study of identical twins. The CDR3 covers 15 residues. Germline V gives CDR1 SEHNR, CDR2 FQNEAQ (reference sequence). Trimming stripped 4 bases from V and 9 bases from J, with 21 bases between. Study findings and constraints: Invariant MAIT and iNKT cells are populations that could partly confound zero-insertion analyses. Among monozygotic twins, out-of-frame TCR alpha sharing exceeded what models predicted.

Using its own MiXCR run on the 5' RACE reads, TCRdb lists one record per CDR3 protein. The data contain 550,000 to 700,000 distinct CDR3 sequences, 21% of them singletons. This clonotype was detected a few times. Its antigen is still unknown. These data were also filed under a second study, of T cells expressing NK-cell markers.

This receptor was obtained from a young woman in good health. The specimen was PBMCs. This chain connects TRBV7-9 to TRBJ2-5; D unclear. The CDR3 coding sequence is TGTGCCAGCAGCTCCAGTCTGAGACTGCCCAGCGCCCAGTACTTC. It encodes CASSSSLRLPSAQYF.